These 32 T cell receptor beta chains originate from one sample sequenced in a study of cytomegalovirus exposure and HLA in healthy donors. The PCR ran on 60 Vbeta and 13 Jbeta primers. TCRdb keeps only in-frame clones here, not all; method: immunoSEQ multiplex PCR. The sample lists about 160,000 clones, 75% to 80% occurring once. Specimen: PBMCs. These receptors all come from a woman in her forties or fifties in good health and CMV-seropositive.

This chain connects TRBV6-5 to TRBJ2-1, with D possibly TRBD2 on 5 matching bases. The CDR3 consists of 11 residues. Trimming removed 10 bases from V and 7 bases from J, with 11 bases in between. Germline CDR1 MNHEY, CDR2 SVGAGI. The CDR3 protein is CATAGGNEQFF. CDR3 in DNA: TGTGCCACCGCAGGAGGTAATGAGCAGTTCTTC.

This chain uses TRBV5-5 with TRBJ2-2; tentatively, D is TRBD1 (6 bases). V lost 3 bases to trimming and J lost 4 bases, with 10 bases between them. Per germline, CDR1 SGHKS and CDR2 YYEKEE (reference sequence). The CDR3 has 14 residues. The CDR3 loop reads CASSSDSFTGELFF. Written as DNA, the CDR3 is TGTGCCAGCAGCTCGGACAGCTTCACCGGGGAGCTGTTTTTT.

CDR3 sequence reads: CASSLKTGTDTQYF. The CDR3, as DNA: TGCGCCAGCAGCTTGAAAACAGGTACCGATACGCAGTATTTT. J is TRBJ2-3 and V is TRBV5-1; a weak D match, TRBD1 (5 bases). The CDR3 runs 14 residues. Germline lookup yields CDR1 SGHRS and CDR2 YFSETQ. V gave up 1 base and J gave up 6 bases, with 12 bases separating them. Complete variable domain (other parts from reference TRBV5-1 and TRBJ2-3): KAGVTQTPRYLIKTRGQQVTLSCSPISGHRSVSWYQQTPGQGLQFLFEYFSETQRNKGNFPGRFSGRQFSNSRSEMNVSTLELGDSALYLCASSLKTGTDTQYFGPGTRLTVL.

J is TRBJ1-2 and V is TRBV19, with 7 positions matching TRBD1. CDR1 is LNHDA and CDR2 is SQIVND in the germline V gene (reference sequence). The V and J ends lost 4 bases and 2 bases, in that order; junction bases with no gene match: 13. The CDR3 sequence is 17 residues long. CDR3: CASSTLLRDSKNYGYTF. As DNA, the CDR3 is TGTGCCAGTAGTACCCTCCTCCGGGACAGCAAGAACTATGGCTACACCTTC.

This clone was recorded once. The rearrangement joins TRBV28 to TRBJ1-5; D is uncertain. Germline V gene data show CDR1 as MDHEN and CDR2 as SYDVKM. V lost 6 bases and J lost 1, with 22 bases in between. The CDR3 has 18 residues. The CDR3: CASSPRTPGVGSNQPQHF. The CDR3 DNA is TGTGCCAGCAGCCCACGAACCCCCGGGGTCGGGAGCAATCAGCCCCAGCATTTT.

The rearrangement uses TRBV28 and TRBJ2-3, with D possibly being TRBD1 (5 bases). This CDR3 contains 13 residues. Germline loops: CDR1 MDHEN, CDR2 SYDVKM. Trimming shortened V by 6 bases and J by 4 bases, and 11 bases separated the two germline ends. Here the CDR3 reads CASSFQGADTQYF. Written as DNA, the CDR3 is TGTGCCAGCAGCTTTCAGGGTGCAGATACGCAGTATTTT.

The chain links TRBV7-2 to TRBJ2-2; possible D gene TRBD2, 5 bases. V lost 1 base to trimming and J lost 1 base, with 7 bases between them. CDR1 is SGHTA and CDR2 is FQGNSA in the germline V gene. The CDR3 consists of 15 residues. The CDR3 here is CASSLEGGNTGELFF. The CDR3 bases are TGTGCCAGCAGCTTAGAAGGAGGGAACACCGGGGAGCTGTTTTTT. Combining the CDR3 with reference TRBV7-2 and TRBJ2-2 gives the whole variable domain GAGVSQSPSNKVTEKGKDVELRCDPISGHTALYWYRQSLGQGLEFLIYFQGNSAPDKSGLPSDRFSAERTGGSVSTLTIQRTQQEDSAVYLCASSLEGGNTGELFFGEGSRLTVL.

This clone was detected only once. This chain links TRBV30 with TRBJ2-1, with D possibly TRBD2 on 6 matching bases. The CDR3 covers 13 residues. Germline assignment: CDR1 GTSNPN and CDR2 SVGIG (reference sequence). With 5 bases removed from V and 6 bases from J, the gap between germline ends came to 14 bases. The CDR3 coding sequence is TGTGCCTGGCAGAACCCTAGCGCCAATGAGCAGTTCTTC. Residues: CAWQNPSANEQFF.

The chain links TRBV5-8 to TRBJ1-4, with TRBD1 matching 10 bases. Germline assignment: CDR1 SGHTS and CDR2 YDEGEE. V was clipped by 4 bases and J by 2 bases; unmatched bases: 5. CDR3 length: 16 residues. The CDR3 here is CASSLGQGGTNEKLFF. In DNA, the CDR3 is TGTGCCAGCAGCCTCGGACAGGGGGGGACTAATGAAAAACTGTTTTTT.

This clone was seen only a few times. The V call is TRBV21-1, the J call TRBJ2-7; no check of the table's D call, TRBD2, against the DNA was made. TRBV21-1 is an annotated pseudogene. There are 16 residues in the CDR3. The CDR3 nucleotides read TGTGCCAGCAGCTCCCAGAAGCGGGAGGCTTCCTACGAGCAGTACTTC. Translated, it gives CASSSQKREASYEQYF.

The J gene is TRBJ2-7, the V gene TRBV28, with D unclear. Germline V gives CDR1 MDHEN, CDR2 SYDVKM. V lost 4 bases, J lost 7 bases, and 11 bases lay in between. The CDR3 consists of 12 residues. The chain's CDR3 is CASSSQIGEQYF. DNA for the CDR3: TGTGCCAGCAGTTCACAAATCGGGGAGCAGTACTTC.

The V and J genes are TRBV28 and TRBJ1-1; 8 nucleotides match TRBD1. The CDR3 has 14 amino acids. In germline, CDR1 is MDHEN, CDR2 SYDVKM. V gave up 6 bases and J gave up 2 bases; unmatched junction bases: 5. In DNA form, the CDR3 reads TGTGCCAGCAGGTCGACAGGGGAAAACACTGAAGCTTTCTTT. Translated: CASRSTGENTEAFF.

V usage is TRBV28 and J usage is TRBJ2-5, with D perhaps matching TRBD1 (5 bases). V shed 6 bases and J shed 4 bases, with 12 bases lying between them. The CDR3 has 13 residues. Germline V lookup: CDR1 MDHEN, CDR2 SYDVKM. The CDR3 loop is CASRVQGTETQYF. The CDR3 coding sequence is TGTGCCAGCAGAGTTCAGGGTACAGAGACCCAGTACTTC.

The chain combines TRBV5-8 with TRBJ2-3, with a tentative D call TRBD2 (5 bases). Germline V lookup: CDR1 SGHTS, CDR2 YDEGEE. The germline V and J ends were trimmed by 0 bases and 1 base, with 21 bases remaining between them. CDR3 length equals 19 residues. The CDR3 sequence: CASSLAGAGPLGGTDTQYF. The CDR3 nucleotides are TGTGCCAGCAGCTTGGCTGGCGCGGGTCCCCTCGGGGGCACAGATACGCAGTATTTT.

Concerning this clone: This sample includes further DNA sequences coding for the same CDR3. The J gene is TRBJ1-2, the V gene TRBV5-1; D not certain. From germline, CDR1 is SGHRS and CDR2 YFSETQ. V gave up 2 bases and J gave up 3 bases, with 8 bases separating them. This CDR3 has 13 amino acids. In DNA form, the CDR3 reads TGCGCCAGCAGCTTAGGGCGGGACTATGGCTACACCTTC. Its translation: CASSLGRDYGYTF.

The chain recombines TRBV28 with TRBJ2-5; D remains unclear. CDR1 MDHEN and CDR2 SYDVKM come from the germline V gene. The germline V and J ends were trimmed by 8 bases and 0 bases, with 7 bases remaining between them. This CDR3 comprises 12 residues. This CDR3 is CASSLYQETQYF. The CDR3 DNA is TGTGCCAGCTCTCTGTACCAAGAGACCCAGTACTTC.

V gene TRBV5-1 combines with J gene TRBJ2-2; D might be TRBD1 (5 bases). This CDR3 contains 15 residues. Germline V gene data show CDR1 as SGHRS and CDR2 as YFSETQ. Between the trimmed V and J ends, which lost 6 bases and 2 bases, there was a span of 14 bases. The CDR3 protein is CASTKDSFNTGELFF. CDR3 sequence (DNA): TGCGCCAGCACCAAAGACAGTTTTAACACCGGGGAGCTGTTTTTT.

This chain uses TRBV5-4 with TRBJ2-7; TRBD1 aligns across 9 bases. Per the germline V gene, CDR1 is SGHNT and CDR2 is YYREEE (reference sequence). CDR3 length: 16 residues. Losses at the gene ends were 0 bases for V and 4 bases for J; bases not matched to a gene: 8. The CDR3 DNA reads as TGTGCCAGCAGCTTGGGTGGGACAGGGATGTCTTACGAGCAGTACTTC. Its protein is CASSLGGTGMSYEQYF. Looking up the rest from reference TRBV5-4 and TRBJ2-7 gives the full variable domain: ETGVTQSPTHLIKTRGQQVTLRCSSQSGHNTVSWYQQALGQGPQFIFQYYREEENGRGNFPPRFSGLQFPNYSSELNVNALELDDSALYLCASSLGGTGMSYEQYFGPGTRLTVT.

The chain carries TRBV23-1 and TRBJ1-1, with TRBD1 as a possible D gene (5 bases). TRBV23-1 is recorded as an ORF, its role being uncertain. V lost 0 bases, J lost 4 bases, and 15 bases lay in between. This CDR3 is 16 amino acids long. CDR3 DNA: TGCGCCAGCAGTCAATCGGGCAGCCCGGGGGGCACTGAAGCTTTCTTT. This sequence encodes CASSQSGSPGGTEAFF.

The J gene is TRBJ2-4, the V gene TRBV7-8; 7 bases match TRBD2. Trimming took 0 bases from V and 5 from J; bases not matched to a gene: 4. The CDR3 has 15 amino acids. CDR1 and CDR2 (germline): SGHVS, FQNEAQ. The DNA for the CDR3 is TGTGCCAGCAGCTTAGCGGGAGGGCCGGAAAACATTCAGTACTTC. As protein: CASSLAGGPENIQYF.

The chain carries TRBV28 and TRBJ2-6; D is unclear. The CDR3 length is 14 residues. With 7 bases removed from V and 0 bases from J, the gap between germline ends came to 7 bases. Germline CDR1 MDHEN, CDR2 SYDVKM. The CDR3: CASNRGSGANVLTF. DNA of the CDR3: TGTGCCAGCAACCGCGGCTCTGGGGCCAACGTCCTGACTTTC.

This chain connects TRBV9 to TRBJ1-1; D unresolved. CDR1 is SGDLS, CDR2 YYNGEE, per germline. This CDR3 is 13 amino acids long. With 0 bases removed from V and 3 bases from J, the gap between germline ends came to 6 bases. In DNA, the CDR3 is TGTGCCAGCAGCGTAGCTGGAGACACTGAAGCTTTCTTT. Translating it yields CASSVAGDTEAFF.

This rearrangement joins TRBV4-1 to TRBJ1-2; D possibly corresponds to TRBD1 (6 bases). This CDR3 has 15 residues. Germline CDR1 reads MGHRA; CDR2 reads YSYEKL. V was trimmed by 1 base and J by 2 bases, leaving 11 bases between them. As DNA, the CDR3 is TGCGCCAGCAGCCAAGGTCAACAGGGAAACTATGGCTACACCTTC. It is translated as CASSQGQQGNYGYTF.

The CDR3 loop is CASSPSTSTDTQYF. DNA of the CDR3: TGTGCCAGCAGCCCCTCTACTAGCACAGATACGCAGTATTTT. The chain couples TRBV7-2 to TRBJ2-3; no definite D call. Germline assignment: CDR1 SGHTA and CDR2 FQGNSA. V was shortened by 5 bases and J by 0 bases, with 9 bases between the two germline ends. The CDR3 length is 14 residues.

V usage is TRBV18 and J usage is TRBJ1-1; possible D gene TRBD1, 6 bases. The CDR3 is made up of 13 amino acids. Germline assignment: CDR1 KGHSH and CDR2 LQKENI. Trimming took off 6 bases at V and 3 bases at J, with 11 bases between the two ends. The CDR3, as DNA: TGTGCCAGCTCCCAGAGACAGGACACTGAAGCTTTCTTT. This sequence encodes CASSQRQDTEAFF.

The chain links TRBV7-9 to TRBJ2-7, with 8 nucleotides matching TRBD1. Trimming at V came to 5 bases and at J to 1 base, leaving 4 bases not matched to a gene. The CDR3 is made up of 14 amino acids. In germline, CDR1 is SEHNR, CDR2 FQNEAQ (reference sequence). The CDR3 nucleotides are TGTGCCAGCAGCCCGAGGACAGGGTCCTACGAGCAGTACTTC. As protein: CASSPRTGSYEQYF.

This chain uses TRBV6-6 with TRBJ1-1; the D is unclear. CDR1 and CDR2 from the germline V gene are MNHNY and SVGAGI (reference sequence). The V and J ends lost 5 bases and 10 bases respectively, with 17 bases between them. This CDR3 comprises 13 residues. CDR3 in amino acids: CASSPDTLLGAFF. DNA for the CDR3: TGTGCCAGCAGTCCCGACACCTTATTAGGAGCTTTCTTT.

As DNA, the CDR3 is TGTGCCAGCAGTAAAACAGGGGCGGCGGCTGGCTACACCTTC. Protein sequence: CASSKTGAAAGYTF. V and J are TRBV25-1 and TRBJ1-2; TRBD1 matches at 7 bases. The germline V gene encodes CDR1 MGHDK and CDR2 SYGVNS. The CDR3 is 14 amino acids. After removal of 5 bases from V and 7 bases from J, the junction contained 10 bases not matched to a gene.

The chain employs TRBV19 and TRBJ1-3; D is perhaps TRBD1 (5 bases). The ends were cut back, 5 bases at V and 4 bases at J, with 15 bases in the middle. The CDR3 is 15 residues long. From germline, CDR1 is LNHDA and CDR2 SQIVND (reference sequence). CDR3 nucleotide sequence: TGTGCCAGTAGTCCACGCGGAGGGGTCGGAAACACCATATATTTT. This sequence encodes CASSPRGGVGNTIYF.

The chain has TRBV14 and TRBJ2-1, with 7 bases that match TRBD2. V trimming: 1 base; J trimming: 12 bases; junction bases outside the gene matches: 6. Germline CDR1 and CDR2: SGHDN and FVKESK. CDR3 size: 13 residues. The CDR3: CASSQVPTGGQFF. The CDR3 bases are TGTGCCAGCAGCCAAGTTCCCACGGGAGGGCAGTTCTTC.

V usage is TRBV27 and J usage is TRBJ1-2, with a tentative D call TRBD1 (5 bases). The CDR3 is 11 amino acids. Trimming stripped 6 bases from V and 6 bases from J, with 8 bases between. Looked up from germline, CDR1 is MNHEY and CDR2 is SMNVEV (reference sequence). The CDR3 DNA follows: TGTGCCAGCAGCGGGGGGAATGGCTACACCTTC. This gives the protein CASSGGNGYTF.

The chain links TRBV9 to TRBJ1-1, with 7 bases fitting TRBD1. Per germline, CDR1 SGDLS and CDR2 YYNGEE. V lost 0 bases and J lost 0; bases outside the gene matches: 5. The CDR3 extends over 16 amino acids. CDR3 region: CASSVAPGGMNTEAFF. The CDR3 DNA follows: TGTGCCAGCAGCGTAGCTCCAGGGGGGATGAACACTGAAGCTTTCTTT. The variable domain in full, completed from reference TRBV9 and TRBJ1-1, reads DSGVTQTPKHLITATGQRVTLRCSPRSGDLSVYWYQQSLDQGLQFLIQYYNGEERAKGNILERFSAQQFPDLHSELNLSSLELGDSALYFCASSVAPGGMNTEAFFGQGTRLTVV.